The sequence of this T cell receptor beta chain was determined in a study of OX40 agonist ivuxolimab in advanced cancers. Assay used: immunoSEQ multiplex PCR; TCRdb lists only in-frame clones, some missing. The data hold roughly 48,000 clones, with roughly 84% observed a single time. Trimming removed 4 bases from V and 5 bases from J, with 18 bases in between. Germline values: CDR1 SGHNT, CDR2 YENEEA. This CDR3 contains 16 residues. This receptor was obtained from an adult with an advanced solid tumor such as melanoma, head and neck, liver or kidney cancer. Material: CD4+ or CD8+ T cells sorted from blood, obtained in a trial of the OX40 agonist ivuxolimab. This chain connects TRBV11-3 to TRBJ2-1; D is possibly TRBD1 (6 bases). The CDR3 protein is CASSSRLGGRDNEQFF. CDR3 DNA: TGTGCCAGCAGCTCCCGTCTAGGGGGACGAGACAATGAGCAGTTCTTC. The whole variable domain, filled in from reference TRBV11-3 and TRBJ2-1, reads EAGVVQSPRYKIIEKKQPVAFWCNPISGHNTLYWYLQNLGQGPELLIRYENEEAVDDSQLPKDRFSAERLKGVDSTLKIQPAELGDSAVYLCASSSRLGGRDNEQFFGPGTRLTVL.